A selection of T cell receptor beta chains follows, all from one sample in a study of T cells in Graves' hyperthyroidism and ophthalmopathy. TCRdb recomputed calls from the multiplex PCR reads with MiXCR, one row per CDR3 protein. The sample comprises fewer than 700,000 distinct CDR3 sequences, 17% of which are singletons, and 15% to 20% rests with the top ten. Input material: blood. These receptors came from a woman aged 18-30 years with Graves' ophthalmopathy. CDR3s include the opening cysteine and the closing phenylalanine or tryptophan. A D gene is named only where the DNA matches it firmly. Some rows mark clone size as missing; the rest say once, few, many or name a class of expanded clone.

D | J | V | size | DNA | CDR3
- | TRBJ2-3 | TRBV7-2 | - | TGTGCCAGCGGCCCTACCCCTAACCTAGGTCGCACAGATACGCAGTATTTT | CASGPTPNLGRTDTQYF
- | TRBJ1-1 | TRBV7-3 | many | TGTGCCAGCAGCTTAGTACAGGGCAGCACTGAAGCTTTCTTT | CASSLVQGSTEAFF
TRBD2 | TRBJ2-1 | TRBV9 | few | TGTGCCAGCAGCCCAACGACTAGCGGGCCCCCAGGGGGGCAGTTCTTC | CASSPTTSGPPGGQFF
- | TRBJ1-4 | TRBV15 | few | TGTGCCACCAGCACCCTAGGGGCAGGGGTTAATGAAAAACTGTTTTTT | CATSTLGAGVNEKLFF
- | TRBJ1-3 | TRBV2 | - | TGTGCCAGCAGAGGTACTATGAGGGACCTATTCCCTTTCCTCGGGGACACCATATATTTT | CASRGTMRDLFPFLGDTIYF
TRBD2 | TRBJ2-7 | TRBV20-1 | few | TGCAGTGCTCAGGCCGTAGCGGGAAATTACGAGCAGTACTTC | CSAQAVAGNYEQYF
TRBD2 | TRBJ2-1 | TRBV15 | few | TGTGCCACCAGCAAGACTAGCGATTCGTACAATGAGCAGTTCTTC | CATSKTSDSYNEQFF
- | TRBJ1-6 | TRBV7-2 | few | TGTGCCAGCAGCTTAGACAGCGGGTATAATTCACCCCTCCACTTT | CASSLDSGYNSPLHF
TRBD2 | TRBJ2-7 | TRBV7-2 | many | TGTGCCAGCAGCTTGAGTCGGACTAGCGGGGAGGACGAGCAGTACTTC | CASSLSRTSGEDEQYF
- | TRBJ2-7 | TRBV2 | many | TGTGCCAGCAACCCCTCAGTCGGGTACGGCGAGCAGTACTTC | CASNPSVGYGEQYF
TRBD1 | TRBJ1-2 | TRBV11-2 | many | TGTGCCAGCAGCTTATACCTGACCGGGGACAGCCGAGGGTATGGCTACACCTTC | CASSLYLTGDSRGYGYTF
- | TRBJ1-6 | TRBV19 | few | TGTGCCAGTAGTCCCGAATCCGGGGGCCCTCCGAATTCACCCCTCCACTTT | CASSPESGGPPNSPLHF
- | TRBJ1-5 | TRBV28 | many | TGTGCCAGCAGTTTATCAGGGGTTCAGCCCCAGCATTTT | CASSLSGVQPQHF
- | TRBJ2-1 | TRBV27 | - | TGTGCCAGCAGTTTTTCAGGGCCCGGGCCTCATGAGTCCGAGGAGCAGTTCTTC | CASSFSGPGPHESEEQFF
- | TRBJ2-3 | TRBV5-4 | - | TGTGCCAGCAGCTTCGGAGGGCCGAACACAGATACGCAGTATTTT | CASSFGGPNTDTQYF
- | TRBJ1-5 | TRBV6-2/TRBV6-3 | few | TGTGCCAGCAGGAAGGATAGACAGACAAATCAGCCCCAGCATTTT | CASRKDRQTNQPQHF
TRBD1 | TRBJ2-2 | TRBV3-1 | few | TGTGCCAGCACCACAGGGGTTACTGAGGAGGCCGGGGAGCTGTTTTTT | CASTTGVTEEAGELFF
- | TRBJ2-3 | TRBV3-1 | many | TGTGCCAGCAGCCAAGATAATGGGGGCGTCAGCACAGATACGCAGTATTTT | CASSQDNGGVSTDTQYF
- | TRBJ1-2 | TRBV9 | - | TGTGCCAGCAGCGCCGGTGGGGGGGCGAATGGCTACACCTTC | CASSAGGGANGYTF
- | TRBJ1-5 | TRBV7-2 | once | TGTGCCAGCAGCTTAAGTGAGGGGCTCTATCCGCATTTT | CASSLSEGLYPHF
TRBD1 | TRBJ2-5 | TRBV7-2 | many | TGTGCCAGCAGCCACGGGACAGAAGAGACCCAGTACTTC | CASSHGTEETQYF
- | TRBJ1-5 | TRBV30 | many | TGTGCCTGGAGTGGGCGGCTGGGGGGCCAGCCCCAGCATTTT | CAWSGRLGGQPQHF
- | TRBJ1-1 | TRBV7-8 | - | TGTGCCAGCAGCCCCCGGTTTGGGACTGAAGCTTTCTTT | CASSPRFGTEAFF
- | TRBJ2-7 | TRBV27 | few | TGTGCCAGCAGTTTAACTAGCAGGGACGAGCAGTACTTC | CASSLTSRDEQYF
TRBD2 | TRBJ2-7 | TRBV30 | many | TGTGCCTGGAGTTGGACTAGCGGGAACTACGAGCAGTACTTC | CAWSWTSGNYEQYF
- | TRBJ1-2 | TRBV7-9 | many | TGTGCCAGCAGCTTATACACCAAGCGGTATGGCTACACCTTC | CASSLYTKRYGYTF
TRBD2 | TRBJ2-3 | TRBV11-2 | many | TGTGCCAGCAGCCACGGGCTAGCGGGAGCAATAGCGGATACGCAGTATTTT | CASSHGLAGAIADTQYF
- | TRBJ2-7 | TRBV28 | many | TGTGCCAGCAGTTTCCGGGATCCCTCCAGGTACGAGCAGTACTTC | CASSFRDPSRYEQYF
- | TRBJ2-1 | TRBV6-1 | - | TGTGCCAGCACCCAAACTATCAAGTATGAGCAGTTCTTC | CASTQTIKYEQFF
- | TRBJ2-7 | TRBV28 | many | TGTGCCAGCAGTCCTCGACAGTTCTACGAGCAGTACTTC | CASSPRQFYEQYF
TRBD1 | TRBJ2-7 | TRBV3-1 | - | TGTGCCAGCAGCCAAGATAGGACCGGGACAGGGAGTATCTACGAGCAGTACTTC | CASSQDRTGTGSIYEQYF
- | TRBJ1-1 | TRBV7-9 | - | TGTGCCAGCAGCCCCACTTCCAGCACTGAAGCTTTCTTT | CASSPTSSTEAFF
- | TRBJ2-7 | TRBV28 | many | TGTGCCAGCAGTACCGGGACATATCTTTCCTACGAGCAGTACTTC | CASSTGTYLSYEQYF
- | TRBJ2-1 | TRBV15 | few | TGTACCACCAGCAGATCAGTTTCGGGGGCCCCACCTCCCAATGAGCAGTTCTTC | CTTSRSVSGAPPPNEQFF
TRBD1 | TRBJ1-4 | TRBV19 | - | TGTGCCAGTAGTACGGCAGGGGGCCATGAAAAACTGTTTTTT | CASSTAGGHEKLFF
TRBD1 | TRBJ1-4 | TRBV30 | - | TGTGCCTGGGGCGACAGGGGGCGCCCGGATGAAAAACTGTTTTTT | CAWGDRGRPDEKLFF
TRBD1 | TRBJ2-4 | TRBV5-6 | few | TGTGCCAGCAGCGTAAAAAGGGACAGGGGAGACATTCAGTACTTC | CASSVKRDRGDIQYF
TRBD1 | TRBJ2-5 | TRBV5-4 | few | TGTGCCAGCAGCTTGGCAGGGGGCGCCTTTTACGAGACCCAGTACTTC | CASSLAGGAFYETQYF
- | TRBJ2-7 | TRBV28 | many | TGTGCCAGCAGTCATTATCCCTACGAGCAGTACTTC | CASSHYPYEQYF
- | TRBJ2-1 | TRBV25-1 | - | TGTGCCAGCAGTGAACCCCGCGGCATCTACCAAGAGACCCAGTTCTTC | CASSEPRGIYQETQFF
- | TRBJ2-5 | TRBV18 | many | TGTGCCAGCTCACCATCATCGACAAGGGAAGAGACCCAGTACTTC | CASSPSSTREETQYF
- | TRBJ2-2 | TRBV20-1 | - | TGCAGTGCTAGTAGCGGATACACCGGGGAGCTGTTTTTT | CSASSGYTGELFF
- | TRBJ1-1 | TRBV15 | many | TGTGCCACCAGCAGAGATCGGTCAGGGGACACTGAAGCTTTCTTT | CATSRDRSGDTEAFF
- | TRBJ2-3 | TRBV6-1 | many | TGTGCCAGCAGTTCGAAGCATAGCGGTTACACAGATACGCAGTATTTT | CASSSKHSGYTDTQYF
TRBD1 | TRBJ1-2 | TRBV3-1 | many | TGTGCCAGCACCGGGGACAGCCTCTATGGCTACACCTTC | CASTGDSLYGYTF
- | TRBJ1-1 | TRBV27 | - | TGTGCCAGCAGTCACAGGGTTGGGGGTGGTGAAGCTTTCTTT | CASSHRVGGGEAFF
TRBD2 | TRBJ2-7 | TRBV27 | few | TGTGCCAGCACCGGTGTGGCCGGGGGGGAGCAGTACTTC | CASTGVAGGEQYF
- | TRBJ2-2 | TRBV7-8 | many | TGTGCCAGCAGCTTAACAGAGCTGAACACCGGGGAGCTGTTTTTT | CASSLTELNTGELFF
- | TRBJ2-2 | TRBV19 | - | TGTGCCAGTAGTACCCCCCCTGGGACCGGGGAGCTGTTTTTT | CASSTPPGTGELFF
- | TRBJ1-1 | TRBV11-1 | many | TGTGCCAGCAGCTTAGGCCCAGGAATGGTCATAAAAGCTTTCTTT | CASSLGPGMVIKAFF
TRBD1 | TRBJ1-2 | TRBV4-1 | many | TGCGCCAGCAGCCAAGATGGCCCCAGGGGGCTGAGCTACACCTTC | CASSQDGPRGLSYTF
- | TRBJ1-2 | TRBV7-3 | - | TGTGCCAGCAGCCCTGGGGGGGGATTTAACTATGGCTACACCTTC | CASSPGGGFNYGYTF